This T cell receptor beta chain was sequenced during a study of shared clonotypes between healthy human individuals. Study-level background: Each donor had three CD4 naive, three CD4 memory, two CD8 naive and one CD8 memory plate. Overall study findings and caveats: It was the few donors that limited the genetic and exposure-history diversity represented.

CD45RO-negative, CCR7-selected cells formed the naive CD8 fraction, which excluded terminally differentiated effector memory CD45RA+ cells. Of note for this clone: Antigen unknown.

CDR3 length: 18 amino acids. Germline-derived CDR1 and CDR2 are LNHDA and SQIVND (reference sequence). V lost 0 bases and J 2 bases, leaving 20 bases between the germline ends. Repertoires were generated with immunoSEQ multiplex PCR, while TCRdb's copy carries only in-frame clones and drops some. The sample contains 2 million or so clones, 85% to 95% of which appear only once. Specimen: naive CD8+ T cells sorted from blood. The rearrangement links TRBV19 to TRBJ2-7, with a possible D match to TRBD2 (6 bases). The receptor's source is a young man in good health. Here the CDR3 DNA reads TGTGCCAGTAGTATAGACCTTATGGGGGGAGTCGTCACCTACGAGCAGTACTTC. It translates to CASSIDLMGGVVTYEQYF. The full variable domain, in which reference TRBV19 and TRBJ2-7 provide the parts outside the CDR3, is DGGITQSPKYLFRKEGQNVTLSCEQNLNHDAMYWYRQDPGQGLRLIYYSQIVNDFQKGDIAEGYSVSREKKESFPLTVTSAQKNPTAFYLCASSIDLMGGVVTYEQYFGPGTRLTVT.